Presented here are 18 T cell receptor beta chains from one specimen sequenced in a study of identical twins. MiXCR, applied by TCRdb to the 5' RACE reads, yields one record per CDR3 protein. Among more than 400,000 distinct CDR3 sequences, over 12% were seen once, and the ten largest hold more than 0.4%. These records were also assigned to another study, of yellow fever vaccine responses in identical twins.

The material sequenced was CD4+ T cells sorted from blood. These receptors were obtained from a woman in her late teens or twenties in good health.

The chain joins TRBV4-1 to TRBJ1-3; possible D gene TRBD1, 5 bases. Germline-derived CDR1 and CDR2 are MGHRA and YSYEKL. There are 15 residues in the CDR3. The V gene lost 3 bases and the J gene lost 1 base, with 10 bases spanning the gap. The CDR3 region is CASSQTQGSGNTIYF. The CDR3 nucleotides read TGCGCCAGCAGCCAGACCCAGGGTTCTGGAAACACCATATATTTT.

This clonotype turned up a few times. The V gene is TRBV6-5, the J gene TRBJ2-1, with no clear D. Trimming took off 2 bases at V and 3 bases at J, with 8 bases between the two ends. Germline CDR1 is MNHEY and CDR2 is SVGAGI. This CDR3 comprises 14 residues. The CDR3 loop reads CASSYDTGYNEQFF. CDR3 nucleotide sequence: TGTGCCAGCAGTTACGACACGGGCTACAATGAGCAGTTCTTC.

The chain employs TRBV20-1 and TRBJ2-3, with 8 nucleotides matching TRBD2. Germline trimming cut 0 bases from V and 4 bases from J; bases unmatched to any gene: 9. Germline loops: CDR1 DFQATT, CDR2 SNEGSKA (reference sequence). The CDR3 loop spans 16 amino acids. CDR3 region: CSARDRGPSGPDTQYF. CDR3 nucleotides: TGCAGTGCTAGAGATCGTGGCCCTAGCGGGCCAGATACGCAGTATTTT.

This clonotype was seen a handful of times. V is TRBV28 and J is TRBJ1-2; no clear D. Germline V gives CDR1 MDHEN, CDR2 SYDVKM. V was clipped by 2 bases and J by 5 bases, with 9 bases between them. The CDR3 runs 13 residues. This CDR3 is CASSLIRHYGYTF. CDR3 nucleotide sequence: TGTGCCAGCAGTTTAATCAGGCATTATGGCTACACCTTC.

This clonotype was found a few times. This chain uses TRBV15 with TRBJ2-2; 7 bases fit TRBD1. The CDR3 has 18 amino acids. V lost 0 bases, J lost 2 bases, and 9 bases stayed unmatched. Per the germline V gene, CDR1 is LNHNV and CDR2 is YYDKDF (reference sequence). CDR3 region: CATSRDPPRQGNTGELFF. In DNA form, the CDR3 reads TGTGCCACCAGCAGAGATCCCCCTCGACAGGGTAACACCGGGGAGCTGTTTTTT.

The chain has TRBV20-1 and TRBJ2-6, with unresolved D. Trimming cost V 3 bases and J 3 bases, with 9 bases left between them. The CDR3 covers 14 residues. Germline CDR1 and CDR2: DFQATT and SNEGSKA (reference sequence). CDR3 residues: CSARIGFGANVLTF. DNA of the CDR3: TGCAGTGCTAGGATAGGGTTTGGGGCCAACGTCCTGACTTTC.

This clonotype was found many times. This rearrangement joins TRBV10-3 to TRBJ1-2; D remains unclear. The germline V gene encodes CDR1 ENHRY and CDR2 SYGVKD. CDR3 length: 13 residues. V lost 4 bases and J lost 4, with 10 bases in between. The CDR3 spells CAISGGEAYGYTF. In DNA, the CDR3 is TGTGCCATCAGTGGCGGGGAAGCCTATGGCTACACCTTC.

The CDR3 sequence: CATSAQGLAEETQYF. For the CDR3, the DNA is TGTGCCACCAGTGCCCAAGGACTAGCGGAAGAGACCCAGTACTTC. The chain is built from TRBV24-1 and TRBJ2-5, with 10 positions matching TRBD2. Germline CDR1 KGHDR, CDR2 SFDVKD. The CDR3 sequence is 15 residues long. J gave up 3 bases and V 5 bases, and 5 bases lay outside the gene matches.

The gene calls are TRBV11-1 and TRBJ2-3, with D possibly TRBD1 on 6 matching bases. The CDR3 extends over 13 amino acids. The V and J ends lost 5 bases and 2 bases respectively, with 8 bases between them. Germline CDR1 is SGHAT and CDR2 is FQDESV (reference sequence). CDR3 in amino acids: CASSTGTTDTQYF. The CDR3 coding sequence is TGTGCCAGCAGCACAGGGACCACAGATACGCAGTATTTT.

The J gene is TRBJ2-2, the V gene TRBV3-1; D remains ambiguous. V was shortened by 1 base and J by 8 bases, with 14 bases between the two germline ends. The CDR3 covers 15 residues. CDR1 is LGHDT and CDR2 is YNNKEL in the germline V gene (reference sequence). The chain's CDR3 is CASSQAPAAAGELFF. In DNA, the CDR3 is TGTGCCAGCAGCCAAGCCCCGGCCGCGGCGGGGGAGCTGTTTTTT.

The chain recombines TRBV29-1 with TRBJ1-4, with 9 positions matching TRBD1. CDR3 length equals 14 residues. J was trimmed by 8 bases and V by 6 bases; bases with no gene match: 10. The V gene's germline CDR1 is SQVTM and CDR2 ANQGSEA. CDR3 nucleotide sequence: TGCAGCGTGCTACAGGGGGCGAGCGGGGAAAAACTGTTTTTT. Translation gives CSVLQGASGEKLFF.

This clonotype was seen a handful of times. V usage is TRBV18 and J usage is TRBJ1-1, with 9 bases lining up with TRBD1. The CDR3 is 15 amino acids. Germline CDR1 is KGHSH and CDR2 is LQKENI. V lost 5 bases to trimming and J lost 0 bases; unmatched junction nucleotides: 4. The CDR3 is CASSLYRGLNTEAFF. The CDR3 DNA reads as TGTGCCAGCTCATTGTACAGGGGGCTGAACACTGAAGCTTTCTTT.

The table lists this clonotype with a few counts. The rearrangement links TRBV28 to TRBJ1-2, with 9 bases that match TRBD1. V lost 6 bases, J lost 1 base, and 12 bases stayed unmatched. Germline V CDR1 and CDR2: MDHEN, SYDVKM. This CDR3 has 17 residues. DNA of the CDR3: TGTGCCAGCAGAAAACAGGGGGCGAGACCAAGTAACTATGGCTACACCTTC. It specifies CASRKQGARPSNYGYTF.

Here the CDR3 DNA reads TGTGCCAGCAGCCCGTCGGTGAGCTCCTACAATGAGCAGTTCTTC. This translates into CASSPSVSSYNEQFF. The chain employs TRBV3-1 and TRBJ2-1; no clear D. Trimming removed 4 bases at V and 0 bases at J, with 10 bases between. Germline CDR1 and CDR2: LGHDT and YNNKEL (reference sequence). This CDR3 region has 15 residues.

This clonotype was detected ten times or more. The chain carries TRBV4-1 and TRBJ2-1; 10 bases agree with TRBD2. The length of the CDR3 is 18 residues. Per the germline V gene, CDR1 is MGHRA and CDR2 is YSYEKL. The ends lost 1 base at V and 2 bases at J; junction bases unmatched: 8. The DNA of the CDR3 is TGCGCCAGCAGCCAAGGAACCTTAGCGGGAGGCCCCTACAATGAGCAGTTCTTC. Its protein product is CASSQGTLAGGPYNEQFF.

This clonotype was found a few times. The chain recombines TRBV20-1 with TRBJ2-1, with D uncertain. In germline, CDR1 is DFQATT, CDR2 SNEGSKA (reference sequence). V gave up 3 bases and J gave up 6 bases, with 15 bases separating them. The CDR3 sequence is 14 residues long. Here the CDR3 reads CSASQPISTNEQFF. The CDR3, as DNA: TGCAGTGCTAGTCAGCCAATTTCAACCAATGAGCAGTTCTTC.

The chain joins TRBV7-2 to TRBJ2-7; no firm D call. Germline CDR1 SGHTA, CDR2 FQGNSA. The V and J ends lost 2 bases and 2 bases respectively, with 7 bases between them. There are 13 residues in the CDR3. The CDR3 coding sequence is TGTGCCAGCAGCTTAAATACCCCCTACGAGCAGTACTTC. Encoded protein: CASSLNTPYEQYF.

The V call is TRBV12-3 or TRBV12-4, the J call TRBJ2-2, with TRBD1 identical over 8 bases. This CDR3 has 14 residues. V lost 5 bases to trimming and J lost 6 bases; unmatched junction nucleotides: 5. DNA for the CDR3: TGTGCCAGCAGTGCGACGACAGGGGCCGGGGAGCTGTTTTTT. Its translation: CASSATTGAGELFF.